One TCR beta chain is described in this entry. The sample originates from a study of OX40 agonist ivuxolimab in advanced cancers. Individuals having autoimmune disease history or systemic immunosuppression were not enrolled. The junction had 10 bases not matched to a gene; V was cut back by 5 bases and J by 8 bases. Germline V lookup: CDR1 SGHNT, CDR2 YYREEE (reference sequence). CDR3 length: 14 residues. Sequencing was performed with immunoSEQ multiplex PCR; in TCRdb, only in-frame clones are kept and a portion is missing. The sample lists 25,000 to 30,000 clones; around nine tenths were seen once. The receptor's source is an adult with an advanced solid tumor such as melanoma, head and neck, liver or kidney cancer. The sequences come from CD4+ or CD8+ T cells sorted from blood, collected in a trial of the OX40 agonist ivuxolimab. This sequence joins TRBV5-4 and TRBJ1-2, with 9 bases identical to TRBD1. The CDR3 DNA is TGTGCCAGCAGTTCTCACTGGACAGGGGACGGCTACACCTTC. Encoded protein: CASSSHWTGDGYTF.